The next 32 T cell receptor beta chains were all read from a single sample in a study of blood T cell repertoires in COVID-19. Clones were read by immunoSEQ multiplex PCR, and TCRdb kept only the in-frame ones, dropping some. The sample has 250,000 to 350,000 clones, about 90% seen once. Sequencing was carried out using PBMCs or T cells enriched from blood (not recorded which). These receptors were taken from a woman between 18 and 29 years old with acute COVID-19.

V is TRBV19 and J is TRBJ2-1; tentative D call: TRBD2 (5 bases). Germline V gene lookup returns CDR1 LNHDA and CDR2 SQIVND (reference sequence). With 2 bases removed from V and 0 bases from J, the gap between germline ends came to 11 bases. The CDR3 runs to 16 residues. The CDR3 spells CASSISSLSSYNEQFF. The CDR3 coding sequence is TGTGCCAGTAGTATATCTAGCCTAAGCTCCTACAATGAGCAGTTCTTC.

V gene TRBV7-8 combines with J gene TRBJ1-3; D not certain. V was shortened by 5 bases and J by 3 bases, with 8 bases between the two germline ends. This CDR3 is 13 amino acids long. Germline CDR1 is SGHVS and CDR2 is FQNEAQ. The CDR3 nucleotides read TGTGCCAGCAGCCTAAACAGTGGAAACACCATATATTTT. It codes for CASSLNSGNTIYF.

The chain is built from TRBV5-6 and TRBJ1-2, with TRBD1 identical over 10 bases. With 5 bases clipped from V and 8 bases from J, the junction kept 6 bases outside the gene matches. The CDR3 totals 13 residues. Germline V gene sequence: CDR1 SGHDT, CDR2 YYEEEE. DNA for the CDR3: TGTGCCAGCAGTCAAGTGACAGGGGGCGGCTACACCTTC. It yields the protein CASSQVTGGGYTF.

The rearrangement uses TRBV19 and TRBJ1-5; 8 bases are shared with TRBD1. Unmatched junction bases numbered 4, after V lost 6 bases and J lost 3 bases. The CDR3 sequence is 14 residues long. CDR1 and CDR2 from the germline V gene are LNHDA and SQIVND (reference sequence). The CDR3 spells CASSRQGANQPQHF. The CDR3 DNA sequence: TGTGCCAGTAGCCGCCAGGGGGCCAATCAGCCCCAGCATTTT.

This chain joins TRBV4-2 and TRBJ1-1, with a weak D call TRBD1 (6 bases). The CDR3 sequence is 15 residues long. The ends were cut back, 0 bases at V and 3 bases at J, with 11 bases in the middle. Germline CDR1 is LGHNA and CDR2 is YNFKEQ. CDR3 DNA: TGTGCCAGCAGCCAAGACGGATCAGGGGACACTGAAGCTTTCTTT. It specifies CASSQDGSGDTEAFF.

The genes are TRBV12-3 or TRBV12-4 and TRBJ1-1; D gene unclear. The V end lost 1 base, the J end lost 5 bases, and 8 bases lay between the germline ends. The CDR3 length is 13 residues. The CDR3 region is CASSLVQVTEAFF. CDR3 nucleotides: TGTGCCAGCAGTTTAGTACAAGTAACTGAAGCTTTCTTT.

This chain joins TRBV5-6 and TRBJ1-5; no clear D. Germline V CDR1 and CDR2: SGHDT, YYEEEE. Trimming cost V 0 bases and J 8 bases, with 12 bases left between them. This CDR3 has 14 amino acids. CDR3 residues: CASSLGPPPKPQHF. As DNA, the CDR3 is TGTGCCAGCAGCTTGGGGCCCCCTCCGAAGCCCCAGCATTTT.

The rearrangement links TRBV4-1 to TRBJ1-4; 8 nucleotides line up with TRBD1. V lost 6 bases to trimming and J lost 8 bases; unmatched junction nucleotides: 23. Germline values: CDR1 MGHRA, CDR2 YSYEKL. The CDR3 is made up of 19 amino acids. CDR3 sequence reads: CASSSGQAKGKFGEEKLFF. The DNA of the CDR3 is TGCGCCAGCAGTTCGGGACAGGCGAAGGGGAAGTTCGGCGAGGAAAAACTGTTTTTT.

The rearrangement uses TRBV7-2 and TRBJ2-5, with unresolved D. With 3 bases removed from V and 4 bases from J, the gap between germline ends came to 15 bases. CDR3 size: 15 residues. The germline V gene encodes CDR1 SGHTA and CDR2 FQGNSA. As DNA, the CDR3 is TGTGCCAGCAGCTTCGTGGGCTTAGTGCGAGAGACCCAGTACTTC. Its translation: CASSFVGLVRETQYF.

This chain links TRBV18 with TRBJ2-1; TRBD1 is a possible D gene (6 bases). Germline V CDR1 and CDR2: KGHSH, LQKENI. V lost 2 bases, J lost 0 bases, and 8 bases lay in between. CDR3 size: 15 residues. The CDR3 spells CASSPGRGSYNEQFF. As DNA, the CDR3 is TGTGCCAGCTCACCAGGCAGGGGCTCCTACAATGAGCAGTTCTTC. Complete variable domain (other parts from reference TRBV18 and TRBJ2-1): NAGVMQNPRHLVRRRGQEARLRCSPMKGHSHVYWYRQLPEEGLKFMVYLQKENIIDESGMPKERFSAEFPKEGPSILRIQQVVRGDSAAYFCASSPGRGSYNEQFFGPGTRLTVL.

This CDR3 is CASSPGLAGRTDTQYF. CDR3 nucleotides: TGCGCCAGCAGCCCGGGACTAGCGGGACGCACAGATACGCAGTATTTT. The rearrangement joins TRBV4-1 to TRBJ2-3; 13 bases are a match to TRBD2. Germline-derived CDR1 and CDR2 are MGHRA and YSYEKL. CDR3 length: 16 residues. V shed 4 bases and J 1 base; nucleotides not matched to a gene: 2.

The chain joins TRBV19 to TRBJ1-2; 7 bases line up with TRBD1. The CDR3 loop spans 14 amino acids. Per germline, CDR1 LNHDA and CDR2 SQIVND (reference sequence). V shed 5 bases and J 6 bases; nucleotides not matched to a gene: 9. The CDR3 bases are TGTGCCAGTAGTGAACAGGGGTACTCTCATGGCTACACCTTC. This encodes CASSEQGYSHGYTF. Full variable domain (remainder filled in from reference TRBV19 and TRBJ1-2): DGGITQSPKYLFRKEGQNVTLSCEQNLNHDAMYWYRQDPGQGLRLIYYSQIVNDFQKGDIAEGYSVSREKKESFPLTVTSAQKNPTAFYLCASSEQGYSHGYTFGSGTRLTVV.

V gene TRBV7-6 combines with J gene TRBJ2-6, with TRBD2 matching 9 bases. The length of the CDR3 is 20 residues. Germline V gene data show CDR1 as SGHVS and CDR2 as FNYEAQ. Trimming took 3 bases from V and 2 from J; bases not matched to a gene: 14. CDR3 coding DNA: TGTGCCAGCAGCTTCCCCGAGGCGGGAGGGCCCGGGGCTGGGGCCAACGTCCTGACTTTC. It yields the protein CASSFPEAGGPGAGANVLTF.

J is TRBJ2-3 and V is TRBV4-2; 9 nucleotides agree with TRBD2. This CDR3 spans 20 amino acids. Losses at the gene ends were 1 base for V and 1 base for J; bases not matched to a gene: 15. Germline V gene data show CDR1 as LGHNA and CDR2 as YNFKEQ. The CDR3: CASSQGRLAVWGEGTDTQYF. CDR3 nucleotide sequence: TGTGCCAGCAGCCAAGGGAGACTAGCGGTGTGGGGGGAGGGCACAGATACGCAGTATTTT.

As to this clone: This CDR3 is also generated by other DNA sequences in the sample. This sequence joins TRBV28 and TRBJ2-1, with 8 bases fitting TRBD2. There are 14 residues in the CDR3. Trimming removed 2 bases from V and 7 bases from J; junction bases left unmatched: 4. Germline values: CDR1 MDHEN, CDR2 SYDVKM. The CDR3 spells CASSLAGGDNEQFF. The DNA of the CDR3 is TGTGCCAGCAGTTTAGCCGGGGGGGATAATGAGCAGTTCTTC. The whole variable domain, remainder taken from reference TRBV28 and TRBJ2-1, is DVKVTQSSRYLVKRTGEKVFLECVQDMDHENMFWYRQDPGLGLRLIYFSYDVKMKEKGDIPEGYSVSREKKERFSLILESASTNQTSMYLCASSLAGGDNEQFFGPGTRLTVL.

The chain joins TRBV5-1 to TRBJ1-1, with TRBD1 as a possible D gene (6 bases). Trimming left V 2 bases short and J 1 base short, with 18 bases between. The CDR3 covers 17 residues. Germline V CDR1 and CDR2: SGHRS, YFSETQ. The CDR3 spells CASSFSGQGKANTEAFF. The DNA of the CDR3 is TGCGCCAGCAGCTTTTCCGGGCAGGGGAAGGCGAACACTGAAGCTTTCTTT.

This clone was seen just once. This rearrangement joins TRBV4-2 to TRBJ2-7; D ambiguous. From germline, CDR1 is LGHNA and CDR2 YNFKEQ. V lost 0 bases and J lost 3, with 9 bases in between. The CDR3 length is 14 residues. The CDR3 here is CASSQEAVNYEQYF. CDR3 bases: TGTGCCAGCAGCCAAGAGGCGGTAAACTACGAGCAGTACTTC.

The gene calls are TRBV28 and TRBJ1-3, with a possible D match to TRBD1 (5 bases). In germline, CDR1 is MDHEN, CDR2 SYDVKM. Trimming removed 7 bases from V and 4 bases from J, with 17 bases in between. The CDR3 length is 15 residues. The CDR3 region is CASNLGGGGGNTIYF. CDR3 nucleotides: TGTGCCAGCAACCTTGGGGGAGGTGGAGGAAACACCATATATTTT.

V and J are TRBV3-1 (or the pseudogene TRBV3-2) and TRBJ1-3, with D unresolved. The CDR3 consists of 17 residues. Trimming stripped 0 bases from V and 0 bases from J, with 12 bases between. Looked up from germline, CDR1 is LGHDT and CDR2 is YNNKEL (reference sequence). Written as DNA, the CDR3 is TGTGCCAGCAGCCAAGATTTGGGCAGTCTCTCTGGAAACACCATATATTTT. Translated, it gives CASSQDLGSLSGNTIYF.

CDR3 residues: CASSLQGSVIQYF. DNA for the CDR3: TGTGCCAGCAGCCTTCAGGGGTCGGTCATTCAGTACTTC. The chain links TRBV11-3 to TRBJ2-4, with TRBD1 as a possible D gene (6 bases). The CDR3 totals 13 residues. CDR1 is SGHNT, CDR2 YENEEA, per germline. The germline V and J ends were trimmed by 5 bases and 9 bases, with 14 bases remaining between them. Combining the CDR3 with reference TRBV11-3 and TRBJ2-4 gives the whole variable domain EAGVVQSPRYKIIEKKQPVAFWCNPISGHNTLYWYLQNLGQGPELLIRYENEEAVDDSQLPKDRFSAERLKGVDSTLKIQPAELGDSAVYLCASSLQGSVIQYFGAGTRLSVL.

The genes are TRBV27 and TRBJ2-1, with D possibly TRBD2 on 5 matching bases. Trimming removed 4 bases at V and 4 bases at J, with 17 bases between. Germline CDR1 MNHEY, CDR2 SMNVEV (reference sequence). The CDR3 consists of 16 residues. The CDR3 bases are TGTGCCAGCAGTTCGCCCTCCGGACTCAAGTACAATGAGCAGTTCTTC. Translating gives CASSSPSGLKYNEQFF.

A note on this clone: This specimen includes other DNA sequences encoding the same CDR3. The chain recombines TRBV18 with TRBJ1-2, with D hard to call. The germline V gene has CDR1 KGHSH and CDR2 LQKENI. Trimming stripped 3 bases from V and 4 bases from J, with 6 bases between. This CDR3 spans 12 amino acids. The CDR3 reads CASSPGGYGYTF. In DNA, the CDR3 is TGTGCCAGCTCACCGGGAGGCTATGGCTACACCTTC.

The chain carries TRBV6-2 or TRBV6-3 and TRBJ2-5, with D possibly matching TRBD1 (6 bases). The V and J ends lost 0 bases and 4 bases respectively, with 12 bases between them. The CDR3 length is 15 residues. The germline V gene encodes CDR1 MNHEY and CDR2 SVGEGT. The CDR3 nucleotides are TGTGCCAGCAGTTACTCAAGGACAGTAGGAGAGACCCAGTACTTC. Translated, it gives CASSYSRTVGETQYF.

The chain links TRBV5-1 to TRBJ1-1; a possible D gene is TRBD1 (6 bases). Germline loops: CDR1 SGHRS, CDR2 YFSETQ. The CDR3 sequence is 14 residues long. V shed 4 bases and J shed 2 bases, with 12 bases lying between them. The CDR3 DNA reads as TGCGCCAGCAGCCTGACAGGACCAAACACTGAAGCTTTCTTT. Residues: CASSLTGPNTEAFF.

The J gene is TRBJ2-7, the V gene TRBV6-5; TRBD2 matches at 8 bases. V gave up 6 bases and J gave up 4 bases; unmatched junction bases: 5. This CDR3 is built from 13 residues. The V gene's germline CDR1 is MNHEY and CDR2 SVGAGI. The CDR3 loop is CASRFGLAYEQYF. As DNA, the CDR3 is TGTGCCAGCAGGTTCGGACTAGCTTACGAGCAGTACTTC.

V is TRBV5-4 and J is TRBJ1-4, with D hard to call. V lost 5 bases, J lost 3 bases, and 17 bases lay in between. Germline V gene sequence: CDR1 SGHNT, CDR2 YYREEE (reference sequence). This CDR3 is built from 16 residues. CDR3 coding DNA: TGTGCCAGCAGTCGCGATGAGGGTCGGGCTAATGAAAAACTGTTTTTT. Translated, it gives CASSRDEGRANEKLFF.

V gene TRBV2 combines with J gene TRBJ2-5, with 12 bases that match TRBD2. CDR3 length: 13 residues. V dropped 8 bases and J dropped 5; count of bases not matched to a gene: 3. Germline lookup yields CDR1 SNHLY and CDR2 FYNNEI. The CDR3 sequence is CASHGLAGETQYF. The CDR3, as DNA: TGTGCCAGCCACGGACTAGCGGGGGAGACCCAGTACTTC.

This clone has only a few counts. The chain couples TRBV18 to TRBJ1-1, with D perhaps matching TRBD1 (6 bases). V lost 3 bases, J lost 3 bases, and 11 bases lay in between. The CDR3 loop spans 14 amino acids. CDR1 is KGHSH and CDR2 is LQKENI in the germline V gene. The CDR3 sequence is CASSPNQGYTEAFF. CDR3 coding DNA: TGTGCCAGCTCACCCAATCAGGGGTACACTGAAGCTTTCTTT.

The gene calls are TRBV5-4 and TRBJ2-7; 9 bases are a match to TRBD1. Germline trimming cut 4 bases from V and 1 base from J; bases unmatched to any gene: 15. This CDR3 contains 18 residues. Germline V gives CDR1 SGHNT, CDR2 YYREEE (reference sequence). The CDR3 spells CASSQTGTGRRPSYEQYF. The CDR3 DNA is TGTGCCAGCAGCCAGACCGGGACAGGGCGCCGTCCTTCCTACGAGCAGTACTTC.

V is TRBV18 and J is TRBJ2-7; no reliable D call. The CDR3 loop spans 15 amino acids. The ends were cut back, 0 bases at V and 0 bases at J, with 9 bases in the middle. Germline V CDR1 and CDR2: KGHSH, LQKENI. CDR3 in amino acids: CASSPPGLSSYEQYF. The CDR3 nucleotides are TGTGCCAGCTCACCACCGGGCCTGAGCTCCTACGAGCAGTACTTC.

The J gene is TRBJ2-2, the V gene TRBV24-1; perhaps TRBD1 as D (6 bases). Between the trimmed V and J ends, which lost 4 bases and 2 bases, there was a span of 10 bases. The CDR3 runs 15 residues. Per germline, CDR1 KGHDR and CDR2 SFDVKD. This CDR3 is CATSDLDSNTGELFF. As DNA, the CDR3 is TGTGCCACCAGTGACTTGGACAGTAACACCGGGGAGCTGTTTTTT.

The rearrangement joins TRBV5-1 to TRBJ2-3, with D perhaps TRBD2 (6 bases). Looked up from germline, CDR1 is SGHRS and CDR2 is YFSETQ. This CDR3 is 14 amino acids long. With 2 bases removed from V and 5 bases from J, the gap between germline ends came to 12 bases. CDR3 DNA: TGCGCCAGCAGCTTAGTCGGGCGGGAAGATACGCAGTATTTT. Its protein product is CASSLVGREDTQYF.